This T cell receptor (beta chain) was obtained from a study of shared clonotypes between healthy human individuals. V dropped 5 bases and J dropped 2; count of bases not matched to a gene: 9. The CDR3 covers 17 residues. The germline CDR1 and CDR2 sequences are MNHEY and SMNVEV (reference sequence). Replicate PCRs run on sorted subsets employed roughly 180 ng DNA, around 31,000 T cell genomes. The protocol was immunoSEQ multiplex PCR, while the TCRdb copy is restricted to in-frame clones and leaves out a portion. The table shows roughly 2,500,000 clones, with roughly 93% occurring only once. The chain uses TRBV27 and TRBJ1-3; 10 nucleotides line up with TRBD1. Sequencing was carried out using naive CD4+ T cells from PBMCs. Subset here: CD45RA+ positively selected. This sequence was found in a man aged 18-30 years in good health. Some clones in this sample may be carry-over from other donors' samples. This CDR3 reads CASSPYAGTGAGNTIYF. CDR3 bases: TGTGCCAGCAGTCCTTACGCCGGGACAGGGGCTGGAAACACCATATATTTT.